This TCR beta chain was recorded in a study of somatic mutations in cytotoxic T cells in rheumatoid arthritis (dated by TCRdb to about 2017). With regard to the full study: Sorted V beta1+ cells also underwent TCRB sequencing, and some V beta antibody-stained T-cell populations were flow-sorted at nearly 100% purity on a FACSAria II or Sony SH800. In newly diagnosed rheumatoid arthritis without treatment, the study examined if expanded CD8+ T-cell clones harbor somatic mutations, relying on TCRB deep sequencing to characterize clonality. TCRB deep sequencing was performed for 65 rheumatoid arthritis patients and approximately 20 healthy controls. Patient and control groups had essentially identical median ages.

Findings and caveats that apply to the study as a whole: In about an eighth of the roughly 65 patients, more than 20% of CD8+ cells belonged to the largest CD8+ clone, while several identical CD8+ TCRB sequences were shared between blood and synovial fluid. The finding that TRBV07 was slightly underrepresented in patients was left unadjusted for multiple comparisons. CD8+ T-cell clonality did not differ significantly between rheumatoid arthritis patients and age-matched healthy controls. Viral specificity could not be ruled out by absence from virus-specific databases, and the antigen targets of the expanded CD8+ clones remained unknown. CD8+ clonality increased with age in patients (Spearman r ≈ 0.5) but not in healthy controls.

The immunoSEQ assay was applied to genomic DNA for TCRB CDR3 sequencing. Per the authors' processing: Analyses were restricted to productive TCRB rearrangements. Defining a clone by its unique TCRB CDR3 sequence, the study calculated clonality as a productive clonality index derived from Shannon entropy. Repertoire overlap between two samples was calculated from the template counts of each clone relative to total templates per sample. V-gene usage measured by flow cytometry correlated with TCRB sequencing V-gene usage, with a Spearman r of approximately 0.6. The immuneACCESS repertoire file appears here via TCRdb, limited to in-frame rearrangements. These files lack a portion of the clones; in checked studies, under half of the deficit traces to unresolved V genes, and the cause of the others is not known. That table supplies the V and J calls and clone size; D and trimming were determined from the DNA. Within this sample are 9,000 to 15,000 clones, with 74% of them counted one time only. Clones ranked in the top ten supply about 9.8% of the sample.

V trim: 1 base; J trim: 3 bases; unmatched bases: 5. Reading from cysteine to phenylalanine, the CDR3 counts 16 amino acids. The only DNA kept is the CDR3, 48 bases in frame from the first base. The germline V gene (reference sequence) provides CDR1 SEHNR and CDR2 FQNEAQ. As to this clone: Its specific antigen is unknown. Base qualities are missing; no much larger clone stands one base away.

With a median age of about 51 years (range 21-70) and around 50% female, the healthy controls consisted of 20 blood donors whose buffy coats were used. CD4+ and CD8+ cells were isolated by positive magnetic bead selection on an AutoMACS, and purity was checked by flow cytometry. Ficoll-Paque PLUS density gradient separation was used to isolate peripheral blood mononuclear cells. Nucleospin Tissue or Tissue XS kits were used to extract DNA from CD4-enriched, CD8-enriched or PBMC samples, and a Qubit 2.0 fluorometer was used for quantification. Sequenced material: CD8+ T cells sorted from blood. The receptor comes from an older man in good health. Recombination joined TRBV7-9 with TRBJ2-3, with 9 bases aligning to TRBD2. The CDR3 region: CASSLVAGEATDTQYF. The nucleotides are TGTGCCAGCAGCTTAGTAGCGGGAGAGGCTACAGATACGCAGTATTTT.